This entry concerns a single TCR beta chain. The target of this receptor is not known. Base qualities are not provided; no much larger clone lies one nucleotide away. Using a constant-region primer and ProtoScript II reverse transcriptase, TCRbeta-specific cDNA was reverse-transcribed from about 460 ng total RNA. TCRbeta libraries were built with three nested multiplex PCR rounds, a slightly modified ARM-PCR procedure. Each of the first two PCR rounds ran for approximately 10 cycles and used multiplex TRBV1-TRBV30 forward primers together with a Cbeta reverse primer. Sample barcodes and Illumina adapters were added in a final 25-cycle PCR with Deep VentR polymerase. Before sequencing, amplicons between 200 and 500 bp were purified from gel using a QIAquick gel extraction kit. An Illumina HiSeq 2500 was used to sequence the TCRbeta amplicons, generating 250-bp paired-end reads. Regarding the original processing steps: Trimmomatic v0.33 was used to quality-trim the reads, and FLASH v1.2.11 was used to merge paired reads so that full CDR3 sequences could be recovered. V, D and J germline segments were assigned to the rearranged TCRbeta sequences by MiGEC v1.2.1b. Clonotype statistics and Shannon-Wiener diversity indices were computed with VDJtools v1.0.0. To reduce sampling bias, subsequent analyses other than the diversity analysis used only the 250 most abundant clonotypes in each sample. The raw public reads went through TCRdb reprocessing: fastp at Q25, MiXCR clone calling, in-frame beta chains kept. Every distinct CDR3 protein forms one entry, paired with its most common genes and DNA. The authors' filters were not applied to this entry. Present in this sample are 330,000 or so distinct CDR3 sequences, less than 75% of which were seen just once. The ten largest clones capture approximately 5.9% of the sample.

This entry comes from a study of tumor-infiltrating lymphocytes in primary liver carcinoma (dated by TCRdb to about 2017). For context, the study as a whole: Between November 2015 and March 2016, roughly five patients in China with histopathologically diagnosed primary liver carcinoma had their tumors surgically resected. Hepatocellular carcinoma (four) or combined HCC and intrahepatic cholangiocarcinoma (one) was present in the five patients, who were three men and two women aged 30 to 69 years. Each sample produced roughly 3.5 to 8 million productive TCRbeta reads, and read depth showed no significant difference between tissue types. A total of 35 or so specimens from 5 patients went through TCRbeta repertoire sequencing, namely 25 tumor regions, 5 adjacent noncancerous liver tissues and 5 peripheral blood samples. For each liver tumor, the study sampled five regions along with adjacent normal tissue and blood, and applied TCRbeta repertoire sequencing, expression microarrays and whole-exome sequencing. The five patients had tumors of stage T1-T3 N0M0, with maximum diameters ranging from 4.2 to 10 cm. Technical replicate repertoires showed high reproducibility, with mean shared-clone rates approximately 0.89 and correlation coefficients above 0.95. The paper as a whole reports these results and caveats: Because sequencing covered only the TCR beta chain and unpaired alpha chains were not captured, true repertoire diversity is likely underestimated. Repertoire overlap was found to be higher between tumor regions (mean around 35%) than between tumor-adjacent (roughly 17%) or tumor-blood (about 15%) pairs, consistent with antigen-driven expansion. Compared with blood, tumors had a significantly larger share of the repertoire taken up by the top 250 clones (p = 0.039). With just five or six patients in the study, the authors point out that the findings should be validated in a larger study. Bulk unsorted samples precluded comparing CD4+ and CD8+ T cell repertoires.

The cysteine opens and the phenylalanine closes a CDR3 of 13 amino acids. The sequence is cut down to CDR3 DNA, 39 bases in frame from base 1. Reading the germline V gene gives CDR1 SGHNT and CDR2 YENEEA. Deletion took 6 bases off V and 8 bases off J, with a span of 16 bases between the germline ends. RNA from unsorted whole blood was extracted with TRIzol reagent, and germline DNA was obtained with the DNeasy Blood & Tissue kit. Patients had chronic HBV infection and were treatment-naive at sampling. Before surgery, 3 to 5 milliliters of peripheral blood were collected into K2EDTA tubes. This clonotype was sampled from a man aged 35 to 55 with primary liver carcinoma and hepatitis B virus infection. Rearrangement joined TRBV11-3 to TRBJ2-5, with TRBD2 as a weak D call on 5 bases. The sequenced material came from peripheral blood. This receptor has the CDR3 CASSPSGNTTQYF. The bases are TGTGCCAGCAGTCCATCCGGGAATACAACCCAGTACTTC.